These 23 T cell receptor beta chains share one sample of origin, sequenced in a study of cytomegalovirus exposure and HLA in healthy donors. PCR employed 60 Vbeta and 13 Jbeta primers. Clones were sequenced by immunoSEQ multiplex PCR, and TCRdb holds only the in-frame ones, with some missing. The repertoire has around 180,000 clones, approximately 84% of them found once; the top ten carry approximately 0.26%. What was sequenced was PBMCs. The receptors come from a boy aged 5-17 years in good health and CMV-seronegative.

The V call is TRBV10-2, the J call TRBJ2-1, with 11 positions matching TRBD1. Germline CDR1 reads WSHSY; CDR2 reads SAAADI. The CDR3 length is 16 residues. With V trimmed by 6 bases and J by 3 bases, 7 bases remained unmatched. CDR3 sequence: CASRPPGQGDYNEQFF. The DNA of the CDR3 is TGCGCCAGCAGGCCTCCGGGACAGGGGGACTACAATGAGCAGTTCTTC.

In DNA form, the CDR3 reads TGTGCCAGCAGCCAAGAGGGACAGGGCACAGATACGCAGTATTTT. Its protein product is CASSQEGQGTDTQYF. This chain connects TRBV14 to TRBJ2-3; 8 bases match TRBD1. The germline V gene has CDR1 SGHDN and CDR2 FVKESK. The trim removed 0 bases at V and 1 base at J, leaving 0 bases unmatched. The CDR3 spans 15 residues.

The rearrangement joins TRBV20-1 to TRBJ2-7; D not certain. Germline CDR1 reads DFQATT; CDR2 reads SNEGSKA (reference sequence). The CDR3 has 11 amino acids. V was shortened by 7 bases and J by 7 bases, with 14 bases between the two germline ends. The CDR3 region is CSGSRLEEQYF. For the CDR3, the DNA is TGCAGTGGATCAAGGCTAGAGGAGCAGTACTTC.

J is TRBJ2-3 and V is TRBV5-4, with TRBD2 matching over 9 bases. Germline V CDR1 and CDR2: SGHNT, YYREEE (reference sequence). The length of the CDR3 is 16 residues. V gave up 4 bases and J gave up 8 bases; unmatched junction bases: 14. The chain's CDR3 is CASSVLASSGRSTQYF. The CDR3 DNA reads TGTGCCAGCAGCGTCCTGGCGAGTAGCGGGAGATCTACGCAGTATTTT. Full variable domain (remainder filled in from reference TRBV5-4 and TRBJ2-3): ETGVTQSPTHLIKTRGQQVTLRCSSQSGHNTVSWYQQALGQGPQFIFQYYREEENGRGNFPPRFSGLQFPNYSSELNVNALELDDSALYLCASSVLASSGRSTQYFGPGTRLTVL.

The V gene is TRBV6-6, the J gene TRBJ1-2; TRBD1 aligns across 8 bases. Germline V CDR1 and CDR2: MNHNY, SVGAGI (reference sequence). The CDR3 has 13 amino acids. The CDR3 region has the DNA TGTCTGAACGGACAGGGATGGTACTATGGCTACACCTTC. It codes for CLNGQGWYYGYTF.

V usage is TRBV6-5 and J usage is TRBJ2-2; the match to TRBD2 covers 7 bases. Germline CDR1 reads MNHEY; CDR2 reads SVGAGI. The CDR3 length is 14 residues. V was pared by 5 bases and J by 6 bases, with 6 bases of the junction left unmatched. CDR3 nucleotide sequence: TGTGCCAGCAGTGTCGGACTAGTAGCCGGGGAGCTGTTTTTT. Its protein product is CASSVGLVAGELFF.

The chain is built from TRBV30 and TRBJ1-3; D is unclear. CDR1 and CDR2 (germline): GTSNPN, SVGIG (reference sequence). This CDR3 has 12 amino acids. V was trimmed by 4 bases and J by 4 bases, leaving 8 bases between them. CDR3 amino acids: CAWTPMGNTIYF. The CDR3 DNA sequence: TGTGCCTGGACCCCCATGGGAAACACCATATATTTT.

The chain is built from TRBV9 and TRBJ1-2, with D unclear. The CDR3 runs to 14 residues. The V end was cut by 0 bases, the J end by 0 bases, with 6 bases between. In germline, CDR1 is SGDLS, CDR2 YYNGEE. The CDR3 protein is CASSVDESNYGYTF. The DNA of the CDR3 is TGTGCCAGCAGCGTAGACGAGTCTAACTATGGCTACACCTTC.

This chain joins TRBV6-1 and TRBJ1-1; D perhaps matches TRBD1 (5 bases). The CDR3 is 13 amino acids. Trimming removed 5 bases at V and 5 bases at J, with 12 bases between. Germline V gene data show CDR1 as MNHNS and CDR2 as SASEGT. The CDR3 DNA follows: TGTGCCAGCAGTCAGGGCCTGAGGACTGAAGCTTTCTTT. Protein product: CASSQGLRTEAFF.

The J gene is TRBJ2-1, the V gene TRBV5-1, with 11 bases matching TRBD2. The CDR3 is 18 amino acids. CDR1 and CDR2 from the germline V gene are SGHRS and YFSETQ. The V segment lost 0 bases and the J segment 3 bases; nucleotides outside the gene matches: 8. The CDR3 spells CASSLVGIAGGYYNEQFF. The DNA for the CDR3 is TGCGCCAGCAGCTTGGTGGGGATAGCGGGGGGGTACTACAATGAGCAGTTCTTC.

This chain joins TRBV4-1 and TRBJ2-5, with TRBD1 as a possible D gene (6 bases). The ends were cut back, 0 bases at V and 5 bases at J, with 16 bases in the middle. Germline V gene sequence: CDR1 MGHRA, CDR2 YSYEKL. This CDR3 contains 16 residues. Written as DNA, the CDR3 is TGCGCCAGCAGCCAAGAAAGCAGGGGCAGTTTGGAGACCCAGTACTTC. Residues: CASSQESRGSLETQYF.

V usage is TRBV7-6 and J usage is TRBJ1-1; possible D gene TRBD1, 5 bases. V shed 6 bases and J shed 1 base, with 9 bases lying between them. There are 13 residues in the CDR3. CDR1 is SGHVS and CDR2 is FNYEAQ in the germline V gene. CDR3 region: CASSIGENTEAFF. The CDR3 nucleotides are TGTGCCAGCAGTATAGGGGAGAACACTGAAGCTTTCTTT.

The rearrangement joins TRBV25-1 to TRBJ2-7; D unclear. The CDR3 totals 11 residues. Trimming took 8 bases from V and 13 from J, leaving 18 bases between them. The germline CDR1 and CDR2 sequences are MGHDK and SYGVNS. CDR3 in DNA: TGTGCCAGCTCGGCTAGAATTATCCTCTACTTC. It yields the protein CASSARIILYF.

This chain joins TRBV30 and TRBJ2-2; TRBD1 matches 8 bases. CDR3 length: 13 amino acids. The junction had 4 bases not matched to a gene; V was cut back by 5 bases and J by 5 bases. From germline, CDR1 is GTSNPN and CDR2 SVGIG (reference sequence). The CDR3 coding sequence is TGTGCCTGGGGACAGGGCGGGACCGGGGAGCTGTTTTTT. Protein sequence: CAWGQGGTGELFF.

CDR3 coding DNA: TGTGCCAGCAGCTTAGCGGGCAGGGGTGGGACTGAAGCTTTCTTT. This codes for CASSLAGRGGTEAFF. The rearrangement uses TRBV11-1 and TRBJ1-1, with D perhaps matching TRBD1 (6 bases). Germline V gene sequence: CDR1 SGHAT, CDR2 FQDESV (reference sequence). The CDR3 is 15 residues long. Trimming left V 0 bases short and J 5 bases short, with 13 bases between.

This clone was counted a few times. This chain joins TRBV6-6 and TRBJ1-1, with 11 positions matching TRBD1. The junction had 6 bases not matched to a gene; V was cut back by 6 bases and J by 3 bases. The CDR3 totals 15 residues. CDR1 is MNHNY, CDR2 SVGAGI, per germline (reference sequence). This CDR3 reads CASSGRDRGYTEAFF. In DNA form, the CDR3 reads TGTGCCAGCAGCGGACGGGACAGGGGGTACACTGAAGCTTTCTTT.

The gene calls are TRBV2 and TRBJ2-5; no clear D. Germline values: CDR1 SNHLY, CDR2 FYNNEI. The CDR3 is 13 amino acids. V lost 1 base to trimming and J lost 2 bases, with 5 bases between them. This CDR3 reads CASSEDLQETQYF. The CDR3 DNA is TGTGCCAGCAGTGAAGATCTTCAAGAGACCCAGTACTTC.

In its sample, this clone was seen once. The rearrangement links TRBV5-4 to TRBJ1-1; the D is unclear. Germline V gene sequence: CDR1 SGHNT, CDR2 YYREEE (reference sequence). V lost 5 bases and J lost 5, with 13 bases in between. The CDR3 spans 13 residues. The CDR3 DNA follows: TGTGCCAGCAGGATCGGGGTTGGTACTGAAGCTTTCTTT. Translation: CASRIGVGTEAFF.

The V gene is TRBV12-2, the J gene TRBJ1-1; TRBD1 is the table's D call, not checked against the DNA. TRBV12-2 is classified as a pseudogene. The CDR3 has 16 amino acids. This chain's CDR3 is CASRSRHVTGDTEAFF. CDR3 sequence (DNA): TGTGCAAGTCGCTCACGGCACGTGACAGGGGACACTGAAGCTTTCTTT.

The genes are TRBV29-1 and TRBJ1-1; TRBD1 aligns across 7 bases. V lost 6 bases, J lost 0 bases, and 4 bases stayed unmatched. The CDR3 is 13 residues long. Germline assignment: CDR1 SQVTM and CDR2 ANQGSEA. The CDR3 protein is CSVGGQMNTEAFF. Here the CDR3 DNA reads TGCAGCGTGGGGGGACAGATGAACACTGAAGCTTTCTTT.

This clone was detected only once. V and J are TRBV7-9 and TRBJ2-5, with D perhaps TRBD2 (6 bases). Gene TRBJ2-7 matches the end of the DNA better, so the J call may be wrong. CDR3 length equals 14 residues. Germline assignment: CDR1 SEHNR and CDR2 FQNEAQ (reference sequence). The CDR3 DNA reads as TGTGCCAGCAGCTTGCCCGGGAGCTCCTACGAGCAGTACTTC. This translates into CASSLPGSSYEQYF.

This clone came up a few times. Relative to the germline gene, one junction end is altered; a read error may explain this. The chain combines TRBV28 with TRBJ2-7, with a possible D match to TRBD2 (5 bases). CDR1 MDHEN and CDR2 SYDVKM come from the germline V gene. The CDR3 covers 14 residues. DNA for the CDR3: TGTGCCAGCGGTTTGCGGGTCCGAACCTACGAGCAGTACTTC. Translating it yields CASGLRVRTYEQYF. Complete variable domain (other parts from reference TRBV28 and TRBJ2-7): DVKVTQSSRYLVKRTGEKVFLECVQDMDHENMFWYRQDPGLGLRLIYFSYDVKMKEKGDIPEGYSVSREKKERFSLILESASTNQTSMYLCASGLRVRTYEQYFGPGTRLTVT.

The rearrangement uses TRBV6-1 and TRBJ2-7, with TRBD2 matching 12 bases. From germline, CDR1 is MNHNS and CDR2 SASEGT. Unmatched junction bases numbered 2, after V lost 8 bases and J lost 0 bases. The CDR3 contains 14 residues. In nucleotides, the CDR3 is TGTGCCAGCGCACTAGCGGGGGGCTCCTACGAGCAGTACTTC. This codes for CASALAGGSYEQYF.